The 11 T cell receptor beta chains below come from one sample, sequenced in a study of blood T cell repertoires in COVID-19. Repertoires were generated with immunoSEQ multiplex PCR, while TCRdb's copy carries only in-frame clones and drops some. The sample lists fewer than 60,000 clones; 75% to 85% were seen once. The source material was peripheral blood. Every receptor here comes from a man in his 60s with COVID-19, enrolled during active disease.

The genes are TRBV7-3 and TRBJ2-5, with a tentative D call TRBD2 (5 bases). The CDR3 is 13 amino acids. The germline CDR1 and CDR2 sequences are SGHTA and FQGTGA. V lost 5 bases to trimming and J lost 5 bases, with 12 bases between them. The CDR3 DNA reads TGTGCCAGCAGCCCTTCGCGAGGGGAGACCCAGTACTTC. Translation gives CASSPSRGETQYF.

The chain is built from TRBV6-5 and TRBJ1-1; TRBD1 might be the D (6 bases). Trimming shortened V by 6 bases and J by 3 bases, and 14 bases separated the two germline ends. This CDR3 region has 14 residues. Per germline, CDR1 MNHEY and CDR2 SVGAGI. For the CDR3, the DNA is TGTGCCAGCAGACTACAGGGACGCGACACTGAAGCTTTCTTT. It codes for CASRLQGRDTEAFF.

This clone was seen a few times. The chain employs TRBV7-9 and TRBJ1-5; TRBD1 matches 7 bases. Trimming removed 1 base from V and 6 bases from J; junction bases left unmatched: 3. In germline, CDR1 is SEHNR, CDR2 FQNEAQ (reference sequence). This CDR3 comprises 14 residues. CDR3 amino acids: CASSLEGGLQPQHF. DNA of the CDR3: TGTGCCAGCAGCTTAGAAGGGGGCCTTCAGCCCCAGCATTTT.

This rearrangement joins TRBV29-1 to TRBJ1-4; the match to TRBD1 covers 7 bases. Germline-derived CDR1 and CDR2 are SQVTM and ANQGSEA. The CDR3 has 13 amino acids. With 7 bases clipped from V and 7 bases from J, the junction kept 9 bases outside the gene matches. The CDR3 region has the DNA TGCAGCGCATTACAGGGGTCGGGTGAAAAACTGTTTTTT. Translating it yields CSALQGSGEKLFF.

The sample holds a few counts of this clone. The chain employs TRBV18 and TRBJ1-1; D not certain. This CDR3 has 13 residues. Germline V gives CDR1 KGHSH, CDR2 LQKENI. Trimming shortened V by 5 bases and J by 4 bases, and 11 bases separated the two germline ends. CDR3 sequence reads: CASSYSEGTEAFF. CDR3 DNA: TGTGCCAGCTCATATAGTGAGGGCACTGAAGCTTTCTTT.

This chain uses TRBV30 with TRBJ1-4; D uncertain. There are 13 residues in the CDR3. V lost 4 bases, J lost 5 bases, and 11 bases lay in between. Germline V gene lookup returns CDR1 GTSNPN and CDR2 SVGIG (reference sequence). The CDR3 region is CAWKKRENEKLFF. CDR3 nucleotides: TGTGCCTGGAAAAAGAGGGAGAATGAAAAACTGTTTTTT.

The chain couples TRBV7-9 to TRBJ2-7; D may be TRBD2 (5 bases). The CDR3 runs 14 residues. Looked up from germline, CDR1 is SEHNR and CDR2 is FQNEAQ (reference sequence). Between the trimmed V and J ends, which lost 5 bases and 5 bases, there was a span of 16 bases. The CDR3 DNA reads TGTGCCAGCAGCCTTGGTTCGGGGTCCCACGAGCAGTACTTC. Its protein is CASSLGSGSHEQYF. Based on the CDR3 plus reference TRBV7-9 and TRBJ2-7, the full variable domain is DTGVSQNPRHKITKRGQNVTFRCDPISEHNRLYWYRQTLGQGPEFLTYFQNEAQLEKSRLLSDRFSAERPKGSFSTLEIQRTEQGDSAMYLCASSLGSGSHEQYFGPGTRLTVT.

This clone was observed a single time. This chain connects TRBV19 to TRBJ1-2, with D perhaps TRBD1 (5 bases). This CDR3 comprises 15 residues. Trimming left V 3 bases short and J 0 bases short, with 11 bases between. Germline values: CDR1 LNHDA, CDR2 SQIVND (reference sequence). CDR3 nucleotides: TGTGCCAGTAGTATTCAGTCCAGGGCTAACTATGGCTACACCTTC. Translation gives CASSIQSRANYGYTF.

V is TRBV12-5 and J is TRBJ2-7, with 7 bases identical to TRBD2. V lost 6 bases, J lost 3 bases, and 11 bases stayed unmatched. The CDR3 sequence is 15 residues long. From germline, CDR1 is LGHNT and CDR2 FRNRAP. Here the CDR3 DNA reads TGTGCTAGTGGAATGGGAGGGTCCGTCCTCTACGAGCAGTACTTC. It yields the protein CASGMGGSVLYEQYF.

The chain couples TRBV7-3 to TRBJ2-3; 9 nucleotides line up with TRBD1. The CDR3 runs 14 residues. The germline V gene encodes CDR1 SGHTA and CDR2 FQGTGA. CDR3 nucleotides: TGTGCGACTGCATTGTCGACAGGGGGAGATACGCAGTATTTT. Its protein is CATALSTGGDTQYF.

This chain joins TRBV7-2 and TRBJ2-2, with 9 bases that match TRBD2. The CDR3 is made up of 15 amino acids. Unmatched junction bases numbered 3, after V lost 0 bases and J lost 7 bases. The germline CDR1 and CDR2 sequences are SGHTA and FQGNSA. This chain's CDR3 is CASSLATSGGGELFF. CDR3 sequence (DNA): TGTGCCAGCAGCTTAGCGACTAGCGGCGGCGGGGAGCTGTTTTTT.